The clone carrying this T cell receptor (beta chain) has just a few counts. The sample comes from a study of blood T cell repertoires in COVID-19. The cohort comprised adults aged about 18 to 100 years residing in around 25 US areas. In the study's own analysis: Amplification of reference gene primers was used by the study to estimate nucleated cell counts. Measured with immunoSEQ multiplex PCR; TCRdb has only the in-frame clones, and not every one. V and J calls and clone size are copied from that table; D and trimming were computed from the DNA. The sample records roughly 430,000 clones, 70% to 90% being singletons. The CDR3 is made up of 13 amino acids. V was pared by 3 bases and J by 6 bases, with 13 bases between. Germline values: CDR1 DFQATT, CDR2 SNEGSKA (reference sequence).

The sequence was collected from a woman aged 40 to 49 with acute COVID-19. Sequencing was carried out using PBMCs or T cells enriched from blood (not recorded which). This chain links TRBV20-1 with TRBJ2-3; D call uncertain. CDR3 coding DNA: TGCAGTGCTAGTTCACCCCTCGGGGATACGCAGTATTTT. Translating it yields CSASSPLGDTQYF.